The source of this T cell receptor beta chain is a study of blood T cell repertoires in COVID-19. Study as a whole: Samples taken during acute and convalescent COVID-19 were collected in the United States, Italy and Spain.

Between the trimmed V and J ends, which lost 1 base and 3 bases, there was a span of 4 bases. This CDR3 comprises 12 residues. Looked up from germline, CDR1 is SEHNR and CDR2 is FQNEAQ (reference sequence). Per the original data handling: Amplified reference gene primers provided the basis for estimating nucleated cell counts. The data were produced by immunoSEQ multiplex PCR, yet TCRdb's version contains in-frame clones alone and is incomplete. V and J calls plus clone size are reproduced from that table; the DNA served to infer D and trimming. The table records a few hundred thousand clones, approximately 85% of them present only once.

This clonotype was sampled from a man aged 50 or older with active or convalescent COVID-19. The chain combines TRBV7-9 with TRBJ2-7; D not certain. Sequenced input: peripheral blood. The CDR3 DNA reads as TGTGCCAGCAGCTTAGTCCTCTACGAGCAGTACTTC. Translated: CASSLVLYEQYF.